Listed here are 2 T cell receptor beta chains from one sample, sequenced in a study of T cell repertoires in cytomegalovirus infection. TCRdb reprocessed the reads via MiXCR and lists one record per CDR3 protein. The table records 350,000 to 550,000 distinct CDR3 sequences, approximately 32% of them present only once. Sequenced material: PBMCs. These receptors came from a human donor in good health (CMV status not recorded). Some clones in this sample may be carry-over from other donors' samples.

The chain has TRBV6-1 and TRBJ1-5; D remains ambiguous. This CDR3 region has 15 residues. The germline V gene encodes CDR1 MNHNS and CDR2 SASEGT. Trimming removed 2 bases at V and 2 bases at J, with 10 bases between. The CDR3 here is CASSELGRGNQPQHF. Here the CDR3 DNA reads TGTGCCAGCAGTGAACTCGGACGGGGCAATCAGCCCCAGCATTTT.

There are a few counts of this clonotype. The rearrangement uses TRBV19 and TRBJ2-1; tentative D call: TRBD1 (6 bases). Trimming cost V 4 bases and J 0 bases, with 13 bases left between them. The CDR3 extends over 16 amino acids. Looked up from germline, CDR1 is LNHDA and CDR2 is SQIVND (reference sequence). CDR3 sequence reads: CASSTPTGISYNEQFF. DNA of the CDR3: TGTGCCAGTAGTACGCCGACAGGAATCTCCTACAATGAGCAGTTCTTC.